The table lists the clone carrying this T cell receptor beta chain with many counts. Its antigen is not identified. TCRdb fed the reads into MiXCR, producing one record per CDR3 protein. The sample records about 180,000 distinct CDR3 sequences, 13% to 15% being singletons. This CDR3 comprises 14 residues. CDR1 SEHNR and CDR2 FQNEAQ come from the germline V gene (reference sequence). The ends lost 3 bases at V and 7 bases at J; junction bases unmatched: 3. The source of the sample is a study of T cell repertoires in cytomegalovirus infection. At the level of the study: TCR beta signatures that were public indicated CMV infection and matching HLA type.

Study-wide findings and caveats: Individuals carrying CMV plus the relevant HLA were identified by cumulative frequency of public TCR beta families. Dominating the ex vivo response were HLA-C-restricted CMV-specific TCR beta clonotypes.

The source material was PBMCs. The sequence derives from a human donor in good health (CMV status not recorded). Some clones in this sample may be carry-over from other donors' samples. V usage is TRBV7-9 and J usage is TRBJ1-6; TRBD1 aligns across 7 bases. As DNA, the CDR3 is TGTGCCAGCAGCTTGGAGACAGGGAATTCACCCCTCCACTTT. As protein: CASSLETGNSPLHF.